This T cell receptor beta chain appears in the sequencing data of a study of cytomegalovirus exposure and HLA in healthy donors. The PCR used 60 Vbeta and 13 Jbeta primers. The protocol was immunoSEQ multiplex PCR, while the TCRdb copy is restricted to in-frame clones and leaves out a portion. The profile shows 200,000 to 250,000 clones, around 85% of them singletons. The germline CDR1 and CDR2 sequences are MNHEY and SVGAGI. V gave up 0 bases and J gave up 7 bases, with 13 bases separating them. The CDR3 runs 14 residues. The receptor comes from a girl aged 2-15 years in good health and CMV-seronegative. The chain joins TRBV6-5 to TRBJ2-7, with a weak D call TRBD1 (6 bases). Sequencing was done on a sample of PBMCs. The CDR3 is CASSYSSQGWEQYF. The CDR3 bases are TGTGCCAGCAGTTACTCATCTCAGGGGTGGGAGCAGTACTTC.